This T cell receptor (beta chain) was sequenced for a study of OX40 agonist ivuxolimab in advanced cancers. Study-wide findings and caveats: Among the nonresponders, some also had low normalized T-cell clonal expansion.

To note about this clone: What it binds is not known.

TCRdb keeps only in-frame clones here, not all; method: immunoSEQ multiplex PCR. The sample carries about 21,000 clones, about 70% recorded once. The germline V gene encodes CDR1 MNHEY and CDR2 SVGAGI. After removal of 4 bases from V and 8 bases from J, the junction contained 5 bases not matched to a gene. This CDR3 has 13 amino acids. The chain couples TRBV6-5 to TRBJ1-2; 9 positions agree with TRBD1. This TCR was recovered from an adult with an advanced solid tumor such as melanoma, head and neck, liver or kidney cancer. The source material was CD4+ or CD8+ T cells sorted from blood, sampled in a trial of the OX40 agonist ivuxolimab. CDR3 nucleotides: TGTGCCAGCAGTTCCCCGGGACAGGGAGGCTACACCTTC. Amino acids: CASSSPGQGGYTF.